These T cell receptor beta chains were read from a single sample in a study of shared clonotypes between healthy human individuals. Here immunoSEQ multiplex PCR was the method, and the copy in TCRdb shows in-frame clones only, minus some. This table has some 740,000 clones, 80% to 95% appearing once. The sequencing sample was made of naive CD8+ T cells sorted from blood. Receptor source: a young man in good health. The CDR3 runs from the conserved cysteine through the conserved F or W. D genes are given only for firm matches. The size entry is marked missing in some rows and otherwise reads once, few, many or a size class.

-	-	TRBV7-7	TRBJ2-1	CASSLRAGGHNEQFF	TGTGCTAGCAGCTTACGAGCAGGGGGGCACAATGAGCAGTTCTTC
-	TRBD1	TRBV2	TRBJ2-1	CASSEEGTGGEQFF	TGTGCCAGCAGTGAAGAGGGGACAGGGGGTGAGCAGTTCTTC
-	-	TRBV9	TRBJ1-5	CASSGGIESGENIENQPQHF	TGTGCCAGCAGCGGAGGAATCGAATCGGGCGAAAATATTGAGAATCAGCCCCAGCATTTT
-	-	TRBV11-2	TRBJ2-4	CAARTPGRENIQYF	TGTGCCGCCCGCACCCCGGGGCGAGAAAACATTCAGTACTTC
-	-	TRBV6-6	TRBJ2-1	CASSYELARSYNEQFF	TGTGCCAGCAGTTACGAGCTCGCTAGGTCCTACAATGAGCAGTTCTTC
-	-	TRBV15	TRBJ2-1	CATSRGDSYNEQFF	TGTGCCACCAGCAGAGGAGACTCCTACAATGAGCAGTTCTTC
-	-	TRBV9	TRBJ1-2	CASSDRAYGYTF	TGTGCCAGCAGCGACAGGGCCTATGGCTACACCTTC
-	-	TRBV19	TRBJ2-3	CASSMNQGGTDTQYF	TGTGCCAGTAGTATGAATCAGGGTGGCACAGATACGCAGTATTTT
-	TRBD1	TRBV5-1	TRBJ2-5	CASSATGGWETQYF	TGCGCCAGCAGCGCAACAGGGGGCTGGGAGACCCAGTACTTC
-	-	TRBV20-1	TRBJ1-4	CSAGKLFF	TGCAGTGCTGGAAAACTGTTTTTT
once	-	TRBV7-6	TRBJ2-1	CASSLGWGQFSEQFF	TGTGCCAGCAGCTTAGGTTGGGGTCAGTTCTCTGAGCAGTTCTTC
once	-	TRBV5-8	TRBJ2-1	CASSRAPFRDEQFF	TGTGCCAGCAGCCGCGCCCCCTTCAGGGATGAGCAGTTCTTC
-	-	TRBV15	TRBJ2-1	CATSRPDRDTKRGPSSYNEQFF	TGTGCCACCAGCAGGCCCGACCGGGACACCAAGCGGGGTCCGAGCTCCTACAATGAGCAGTTCTTC
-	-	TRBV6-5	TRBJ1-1	CASSYQTTRTEAFF	TGTGCCAGCAGTTACCAAACAACGCGCACTGAAGCTTTCTTT
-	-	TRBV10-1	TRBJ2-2	CASSVSTGELFF	TGCGCCAGCAGTGTTTCGACCGGGGAGCTGTTTTTT
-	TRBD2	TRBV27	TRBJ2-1	CASRIMEGGPHNEQFF	TGTGCCAGCCGAATTATGGAGGGAGGGCCTCACAATGAGCAGTTCTTC
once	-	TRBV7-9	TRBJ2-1	CASSPDSYNEQFF	TGTGCCAGCAGCCCGGACTCCTACAATGAGCAGTTCTTC
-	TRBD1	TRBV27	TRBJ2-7	CASKVTGTGLYEQYF	TGTGCCAGCAAAGTCACCGGGACAGGGCTGTACGAGCAGTACTTC
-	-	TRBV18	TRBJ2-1	CASSQEPLPVGNEQFF	TGTGCCAGCTCACAGGAACCACTGCCGGTCGGAAATGAGCAGTTCTTC
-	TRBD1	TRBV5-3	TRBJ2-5	CARSGRDRGLETQYF	TGTGCCAGAAGCGGCCGGGACAGGGGATTGGAGACCCAGTACTTC
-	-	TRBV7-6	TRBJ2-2	CASSFGLAGDMNTGELFF	TGTGCCAGCAGCTTCGGTTTGGCCGGGGACATGAACACCGGGGAGCTGTTTTTT
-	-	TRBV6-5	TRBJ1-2	CAINSEGNGYTF	TGTGCCATTAACAGCGAGGGGAATGGCTACACCTTC
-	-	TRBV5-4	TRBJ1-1	CASSTPRDPQGAFF	TGTGCCAGCAGCACGCCCCGGGACCCACAGGGAGCTTTCTTT
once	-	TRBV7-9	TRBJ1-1	CASSFGYTEAFF	TGTGCCAGCAGCTTCGGTTACACTGAAGCTTTCTTT
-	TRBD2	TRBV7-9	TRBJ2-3	CASSAPSGSSADTQYF	TGTGCCAGCAGCGCCCCTAGCGGGAGTAGTGCAGATACGCAGTATTTT
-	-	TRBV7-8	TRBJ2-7	CASSSRDGLNEQYF	TGTGCCAGCAGCTCTAGGGACGGACTCAACGAGCAGTACTTC
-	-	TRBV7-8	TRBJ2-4	CASSLDRLENIQYF	TGTGCCAGCAGCTTAGATCGACTAGAAAACATTCAGTACTTC
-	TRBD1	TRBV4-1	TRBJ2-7	CASSQGQGNYEQYF	TGCGCCAGCAGCCAAGGACAGGGTAACTACGAGCAGTACTTC
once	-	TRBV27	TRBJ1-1	CASSLSIPGIGTEAFF	TGTGCCAGCAGTTTATCGATCCCAGGGATAGGCACTGAAGCTTTCTTT
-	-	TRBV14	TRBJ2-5	CASSQDLGFLQETQYF	TGTGCCAGCAGCCAAGATTTGGGTTTTCTCCAAGAGACCCAGTACTTC
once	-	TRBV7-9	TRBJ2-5	CASSLTGPRGQETQYF	TGTGCCAGCAGCTTAACGGGACCGCGGGGACAAGAGACCCAGTACTTC
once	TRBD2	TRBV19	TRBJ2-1	CASSLTSGGSYNEQFF	TGTGCCAGTAGTCTGACTAGCGGGGGCTCCTACAATGAGCAGTTCTTC
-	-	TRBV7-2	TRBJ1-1	CASSLVGWTEAFF	TGTGCCAGCAGCTTAGTTGGTTGGACTGAAGCTTTCTTT
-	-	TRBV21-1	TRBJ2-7	CASSKAGWTETYEQYF	TGTGCCAGCAGCAAAGCTGGGTGGACAGAGACCTACGAGCAGTACTTC
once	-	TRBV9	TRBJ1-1	CASSVVKNSAEGPTEAFF	TGTGCCAGCAGCGTAGTAAAGAATTCAGCGGAAGGGCCCACTGAAGCTTTCTTT
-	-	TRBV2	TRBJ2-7	CASPRGGEQYF	TGTGCCAGCCCGAGAGGGGGCGAGCAGTACTTC
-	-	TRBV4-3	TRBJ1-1	CASSQDRALENTEAFF	TGCGCCAGCAGCCAAGATCGGGCTCTGGAGAACACTGAAGCTTTCTTT
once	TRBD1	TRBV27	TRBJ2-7	CASSLQDREDEQYF	TGTGCCAGCAGTTTACAGGACAGGGAAGACGAGCAGTACTTC
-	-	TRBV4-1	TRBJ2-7	CASSQLTGIGRIGYEQYF	TGCGCCAGCAGCCAACTGACAGGGATCGGGAGAATAGGCTACGAGCAGTACTTC
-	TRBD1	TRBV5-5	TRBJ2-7	CASSIRGTSYEQYF	TGTGCCAGCAGCATCAGGGGGACCTCCTACGAGCAGTACTTC
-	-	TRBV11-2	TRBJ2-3	CASSSRPEDTQYF	TGTGCCAGCAGCTCCCGCCCCGAGGATACGCAGTATTTT
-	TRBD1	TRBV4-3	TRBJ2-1	CASSAGQGPYNEQFF	TGCGCCAGCAGCGCGGGACAGGGGCCCTACAATGAGCAGTTCTTC
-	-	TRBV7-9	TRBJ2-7	CASSSTVLVTYEQYF	TGTGCCAGCAGCTCGACGGTACTTGTTACCTACGAGCAGTACTTC
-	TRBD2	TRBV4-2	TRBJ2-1	CASSPGLASNEQFF	TGTGCCAGCAGCCCGGGACTAGCGAGCAATGAGCAGTTCTTC
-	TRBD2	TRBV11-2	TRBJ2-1	CASSFPPGLAGSEQFF	TGTGCCAGCAGCTTCCCACCGGGACTAGCGGGAAGTGAGCAGTTCTTC
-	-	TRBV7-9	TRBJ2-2	CASSRPGQGYTGELFF	TGTGCCAGCAGCCGACCGGGCCAGGGCTATACCGGGGAGCTGTTTTTT
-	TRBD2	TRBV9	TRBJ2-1	CASSSPDRGGRGEQFF	TGTGCCAGCAGCTCTCCTGACCGGGGCGGGAGAGGCGAGCAGTTCTTC
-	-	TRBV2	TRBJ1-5	CASTPGGGGSRPQHF	TGTGCCAGCACTCCTGGTGGGGGCGGGTCCCGGCCCCAGCATTTT
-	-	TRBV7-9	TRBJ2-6	CASSSGLHSGANVLTF	TGTGCCAGCAGCTCAGGCCTCCACTCTGGGGCCAACGTCCTGACTTTC
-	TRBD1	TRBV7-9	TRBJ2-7	CASSATHTGQGSSYEQYF	TGTGCCAGCAGCGCAACGCATACCGGACAGGGGAGCTCCTACGAGCAGTACTTC
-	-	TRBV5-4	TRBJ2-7	CASSLDIGPPVGYEQYF	TGTGCCAGCAGCTTGGATATTGGCCCCCCGGTAGGCTACGAGCAGTACTTC